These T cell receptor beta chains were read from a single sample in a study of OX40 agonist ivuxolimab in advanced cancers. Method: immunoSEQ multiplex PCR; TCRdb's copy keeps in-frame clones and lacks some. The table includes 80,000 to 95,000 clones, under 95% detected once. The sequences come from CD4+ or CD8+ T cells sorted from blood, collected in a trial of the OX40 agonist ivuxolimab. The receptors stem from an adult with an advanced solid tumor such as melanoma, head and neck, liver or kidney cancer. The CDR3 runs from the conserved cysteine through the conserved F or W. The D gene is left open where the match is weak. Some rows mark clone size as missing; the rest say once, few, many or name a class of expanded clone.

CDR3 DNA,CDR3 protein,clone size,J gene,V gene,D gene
TGCGCCAGCAGCTTGGCTAGCGGGAGGTTGGAGCAGTACTTC,CASSLASGRLEQYF,NA,TRBJ2-7,TRBV5-1,TRBD2
TGTGCCAGCAGTTTAAACAGGGGGGCGCAGCAGTACTTC,CASSLNRGAQQYF,NA,TRBJ2-7,TRBV27,TRBD1
TGTGCCAGCAGGTCGTCAATAGCGGTTGAGGACGAGCAGTACTTC,CASRSSIAVEDEQYF,once,TRBJ2-7,TRBV6-6,NA
TGTGCCAGCAGCTCCAAAACCGGGACTAGCGGGAGGAGATACACAGATACGCAGTATTTT,CASSSKTGTSGRRYTDTQYF,NA,TRBJ2-3,TRBV7-6,TRBD2
TGTGCCAGCAGCCCCCGGCTAGCGAACACCGGGGAGCTGTTTTTT,CASSPRLANTGELFF,NA,TRBJ2-2,TRBV9,NA
TGTGCCAGCAGTTCAGGGTCCTACTACGAGCAGTACTTC,CASSSGSYYEQYF,NA,TRBJ2-7,TRBV28,NA
TGTGCCAGCAGCTCGACCAGGGGGCGAGGGAATGAAAAACTGTTTTTT,CASSSTRGRGNEKLFF,NA,TRBJ1-4,TRBV11-2,TRBD1
TGCGCCAGCAGCTTGGGGGCAGCTTCCTACGAGCAGTACTTC,CASSLGAASYEQYF,NA,TRBJ2-7,TRBV5-1,NA
TGCAGCGTTGAAGTCCGGGACAGGGAGTCCTACGAGCAGTACTTC,CSVEVRDRESYEQYF,NA,TRBJ2-7,TRBV29-1,TRBD1
TGCAGCGTTTATGAAAGTTTTTACGAGCAGTACTTC,CSVYESFYEQYF,NA,TRBJ2-7,TRBV29-1,NA
TGTGCCAGCAGCTCTGGACAGTTCTACACAGATACGCAGTATTTT,CASSSGQFYTDTQYF,NA,TRBJ2-3,TRBV5-4,NA
TGTGCCACCAGCAGAGATCTCCAATGGAACACCCTAAACACCGGGGAGCTGTTTTTT,CATSRDLQWNTLNTGELFF,NA,TRBJ2-2,TRBV15,NA
TGTGCCAGCACCCCCAACCGCGGCAGTACCTATGGCTACACCTTC,CASTPNRGSTYGYTF,NA,TRBJ1-2,TRBV6-5,NA
TGCAGTGCTAGAGGTGTGGCGGAAGCTTTCTTT,CSARGVAEAFF,few,TRBJ1-1,TRBV20-1,NA
TGTGCCAGCGGGGACAGCTCTGGGGCCAACGTCCTGACTTTC,CASGDSSGANVLTF,NA,TRBJ2-6,TRBV6-1,TRBD1
TGTGCCAGCAGCTTCGCCTACAATGAGCAGTTCTTC,CASSFAYNEQFF,NA,TRBJ2-1,TRBV5-8,NA
TGTGCCAGCAGTTCCTCCGAGCGGGCGACAGATACGCAGTATTTT,CASSSSERATDTQYF,NA,TRBJ2-3,TRBV6-5,NA
TGTGCCAGCAGCTTGGAGGTCAGGAGATACGAGCAGTACTTC,CASSLEVRRYEQYF,NA,TRBJ2-7,TRBV5-6,NA
TGCAGTGCACCGCTTTACTACGAGCAGTACTTC,CSAPLYYEQYF,NA,TRBJ2-7,TRBV20-1,NA
TGTGCCAGCAGCTTAGCCAGATACAATGAGCAGTTCTTC,CASSLARYNEQFF,NA,TRBJ2-1,TRBV11-2,NA
TGTGCCAGCAGCCAAGAGCAACAGGCCATGAACACTGAAGCTTTCTTT,CASSQEQQAMNTEAFF,NA,TRBJ1-1,TRBV4-2,NA
TGTGCCAGCAGCCTGGAAGGAGGAACCGGAAGCTACGAGCAGTACTTC,CASSLEGGTGSYEQYF,NA,TRBJ2-7,TRBV9,NA
TGTGCCAGCAGTCTCGTCGGACAGCCCCAGCATTTT,CASSLVGQPQHF,NA,TRBJ1-5,TRBV27,NA
TGTGCCAGCGGGGACAGGGAACACACTGAAGCTTTCTTT,CASGDREHTEAFF,NA,TRBJ1-1,TRBV28,TRBD1
TGTGCCAGCAGTCCCACCCGGGACAAACCACTAGCCAAAAACATTCAGTACTTC,CASSPTRDKPLAKNIQYF,NA,TRBJ2-4,TRBV27,NA
TGTGCCAGCAGTTTAGACGGAAATAGCAATCAGCCCCAGCATTTT,CASSLDGNSNQPQHF,NA,TRBJ1-5,TRBV6-5,NA
TGTGCCAGCAGCGGGGGACTAGCGGGAGATTCCTACAATGAGCAGTTCTTC,CASSGGLAGDSYNEQFF,NA,TRBJ2-1,TRBV12-1,NA
TGTGCCAGCAGCTTAGGGGGGGCCGGCTATGGCTACACCTTC,CASSLGGAGYGYTF,NA,TRBJ1-2,TRBV7-6,NA
TGTGCCACCCGCCATAGGGCGGGAGTAGATGAGCAGTTCTTC,CATRHRAGVDEQFF,NA,TRBJ2-1,TRBV10-3,TRBD2
TGTGCCAGCAGCTCCCGCCTATCTGGCACAGATACGCAGTATTTT,CASSSRLSGTDTQYF,NA,TRBJ2-3,TRBV7-2,NA
TGTGCCAGCAACCCAGGGGCCAGCCCTCAGACCGGGGAGCTGTTTTTT,CASNPGASPQTGELFF,NA,TRBJ2-2,TRBV28,NA
TGTGCCAGCAGTGAAGGTCCGCTTTACGAGCAGTACTTC,CASSEGPLYEQYF,NA,TRBJ2-7,TRBV6-1,NA
TGTGCCTGGAGAATTCAGGGGATCGACTATGGCTACACCTTC,CAWRIQGIDYGYTF,NA,TRBJ1-2,TRBV30,NA
TGTGCCAGCAGGGATAGGATGAACACTGAAGCTTTCTTT,CASRDRMNTEAFF,NA,TRBJ1-1,TRBV7-9,NA
TGCGCCAGCAGCCAAGGGTGGGGGCAGATTAATTCACCCCTCCACTTT,CASSQGWGQINSPLHF,NA,TRBJ1-6,TRBV4-1,NA
TGTGCCAGATCCGAGCCGGACAAACCCTACGAGCAGTACTTC,CARSEPDKPYEQYF,few,TRBJ2-7,TRBV19,NA
TGCAGCGTAACAGGGGGCCGCGAGCAGTACTTC,CSVTGGREQYF,NA,TRBJ2-7,TRBV29-1,TRBD1
TGTGCCAGCAGTTTATCTACCGGGGCCGCCTCCTACTATGGCTACACCTTC,CASSLSTGAASYYGYTF,NA,TRBJ1-2,TRBV27,NA
TGTGCCAGCAGTCGAACCGGGACAGCTAATTTCTACGAGCAGTACTTC,CASSRTGTANFYEQYF,NA,TRBJ2-7,TRBV14,TRBD1
TGTGCCAGTAGTATCCGGCCGGGGGCCGTGAACACTGAAGCTTTCTTT,CASSIRPGAVNTEAFF,NA,TRBJ1-1,TRBV19,NA